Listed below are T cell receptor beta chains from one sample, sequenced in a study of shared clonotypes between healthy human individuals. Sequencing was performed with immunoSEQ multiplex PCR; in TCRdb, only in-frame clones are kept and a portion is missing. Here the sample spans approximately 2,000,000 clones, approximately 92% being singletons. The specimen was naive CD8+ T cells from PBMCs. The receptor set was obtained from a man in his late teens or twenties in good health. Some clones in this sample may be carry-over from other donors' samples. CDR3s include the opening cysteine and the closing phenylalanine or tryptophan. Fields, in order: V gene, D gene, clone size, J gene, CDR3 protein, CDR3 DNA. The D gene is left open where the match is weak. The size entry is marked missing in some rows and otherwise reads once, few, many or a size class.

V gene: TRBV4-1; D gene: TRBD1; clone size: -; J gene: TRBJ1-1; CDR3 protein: CASSQVGRGHTEAFF; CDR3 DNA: TGCGCCAGCAGCCAAGTTGGCAGGGGGCACACTGAAGCTTTCTTT
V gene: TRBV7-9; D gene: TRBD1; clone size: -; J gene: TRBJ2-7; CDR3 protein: CASSFDRDYEQYF; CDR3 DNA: TGTGCCAGCAGCTTCGACAGGGACTACGAGCAGTACTTC
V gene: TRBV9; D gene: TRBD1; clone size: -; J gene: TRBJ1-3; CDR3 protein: CASGTQGAENTIYF; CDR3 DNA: TGTGCCAGCGGGACCCAGGGGGCCGAAAACACCATATATTTT
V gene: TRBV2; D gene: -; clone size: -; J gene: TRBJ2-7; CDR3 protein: CASSGDARDEQYF; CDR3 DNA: TGTGCCAGCTCAGGAGATGCTAGGGACGAGCAGTACTTC
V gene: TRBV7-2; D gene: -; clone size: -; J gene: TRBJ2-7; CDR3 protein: CASSYSEGPQEQYF; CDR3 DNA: TGTGCCAGCAGCTACTCGGAGGGTCCCCAAGAGCAGTACTTC
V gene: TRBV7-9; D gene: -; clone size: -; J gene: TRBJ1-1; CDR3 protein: CASSSTPRETNTEAFF; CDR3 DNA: TGTGCCAGCAGCTCCACCCCCAGGGAGACGAACACTGAAGCTTTCTTT
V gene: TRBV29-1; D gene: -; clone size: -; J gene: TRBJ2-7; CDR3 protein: CSARQENNYEQYF; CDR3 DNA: TGCAGCGCCCGACAGGAGAACAACTACGAGCAGTACTTC
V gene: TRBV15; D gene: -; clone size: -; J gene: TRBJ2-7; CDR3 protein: CATSYTGNSYEQYF; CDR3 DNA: TGTGCCACCAGCTATACAGGGAATAGTTACGAGCAGTACTTC
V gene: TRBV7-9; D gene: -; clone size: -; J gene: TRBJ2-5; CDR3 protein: CASSSGRVAQYF; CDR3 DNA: TGTGCCAGCAGCTCCGGACGGGTGGCCCAGTACTTC
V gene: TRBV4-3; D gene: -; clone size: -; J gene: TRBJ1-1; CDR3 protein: CASSQREMGTEAFF; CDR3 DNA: TGCGCCAGCAGCCAAAGGGAGATGGGCACTGAAGCTTTCTTT
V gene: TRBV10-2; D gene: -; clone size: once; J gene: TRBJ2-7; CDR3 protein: CASSEGLAASYEQYF; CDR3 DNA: TGCGCCAGCAGTGAAGGTTTAGCGGCCTCCTACGAGCAGTACTTC
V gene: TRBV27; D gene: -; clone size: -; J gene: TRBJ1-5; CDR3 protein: CASSLSRTQPQHF; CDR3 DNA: TGTGCCAGCAGTTTGTCCAGAACCCAGCCCCAGCATTTT
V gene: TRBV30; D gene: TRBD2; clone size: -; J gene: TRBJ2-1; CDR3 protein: CAFVSGSRNEQFF; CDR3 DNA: TGTGCCTTCGTCAGCGGGAGCAGGAATGAGCAGTTCTTC
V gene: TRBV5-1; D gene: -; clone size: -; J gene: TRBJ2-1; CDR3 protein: CASSLDGGGNEQFF; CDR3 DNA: TGCGCCAGCAGCTTGGATGGGGGCGGCAATGAGCAGTTCTTC
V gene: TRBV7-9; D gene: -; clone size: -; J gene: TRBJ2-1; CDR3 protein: CASSLVRMISDTGNEQFF; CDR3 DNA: TGTGCCAGCAGCTTAGTACGCATGATTAGCGACACGGGCAATGAGCAGTTCTTC
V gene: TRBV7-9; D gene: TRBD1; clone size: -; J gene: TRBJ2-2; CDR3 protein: CASSSPGQVTGELFF; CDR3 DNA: TGTGCCAGCAGCTCTCCGGGACAGGTCACCGGGGAGCTGTTTTTT
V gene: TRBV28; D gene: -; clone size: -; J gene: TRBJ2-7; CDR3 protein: CASSLSTGHGEQYF; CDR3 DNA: TGTGCCAGCAGTTTATCCACGGGACACGGCGAGCAGTACTTC
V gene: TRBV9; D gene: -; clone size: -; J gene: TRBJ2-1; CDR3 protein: CASGEGSNEQFF; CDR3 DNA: TGTGCCAGCGGAGAGGGGTCCAATGAGCAGTTCTTC
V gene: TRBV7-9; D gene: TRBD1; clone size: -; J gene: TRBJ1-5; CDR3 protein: CASSTGTGGGNQPQHF; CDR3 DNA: TGTGCCAGCAGCACCGGGACAGGGGGAGGGAATCAGCCCCAGCATTTT
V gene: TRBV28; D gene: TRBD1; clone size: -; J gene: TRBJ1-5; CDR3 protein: CASSPYIPDRDDQPQHF; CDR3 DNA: TGTGCCAGCAGCCCCTACATACCGGACAGGGACGATCAGCCCCAGCATTTT
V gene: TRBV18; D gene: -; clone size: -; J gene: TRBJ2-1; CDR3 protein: CASSPGRAESIGQFF; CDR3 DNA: TGTGCCAGCTCACCGGGAAGGGCGGAGTCTATTGGGCAGTTCTTC
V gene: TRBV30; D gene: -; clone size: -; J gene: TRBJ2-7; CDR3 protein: CAWKGPRAYEQYF; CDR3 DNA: TGTGCCTGGAAAGGGCCGAGGGCCTACGAGCAGTACTTC
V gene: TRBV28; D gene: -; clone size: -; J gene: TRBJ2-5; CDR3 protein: CATEAGIQETQYF; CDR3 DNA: TGTGCCACCGAGGCGGGTATACAAGAGACCCAGTACTTC
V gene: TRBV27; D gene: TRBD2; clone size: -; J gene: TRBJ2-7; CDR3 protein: CASSTRGSSYEQYF; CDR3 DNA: TGTGCCAGCAGTACCCGCGGGAGCTCCTACGAGCAGTACTTC
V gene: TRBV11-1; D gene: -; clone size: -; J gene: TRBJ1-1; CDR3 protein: CASSSWALDPFAEAFF; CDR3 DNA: TGTGCCAGCAGCTCCTGGGCCCTGGACCCATTCGCTGAAGCTTTCTTT
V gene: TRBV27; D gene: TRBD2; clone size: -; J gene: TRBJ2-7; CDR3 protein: CASSFETSGSYEQYF; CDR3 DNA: TGTGCCAGCAGTTTCGAGACTAGCGGCTCCTACGAGCAGTACTTC
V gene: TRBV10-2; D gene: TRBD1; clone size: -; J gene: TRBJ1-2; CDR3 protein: CASRDRGLHYGYTF; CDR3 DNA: TGCGCCAGCCGGGACAGGGGGTTGCACTATGGCTACACCTTC
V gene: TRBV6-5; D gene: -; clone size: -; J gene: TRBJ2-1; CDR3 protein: CASSNTPPEQFF; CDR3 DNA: TGTGCCAGCAGCAATACCCCGCCTGAGCAGTTCTTC
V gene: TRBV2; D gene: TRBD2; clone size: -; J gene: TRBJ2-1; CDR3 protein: CASSEAIYRGSTYNEQFF; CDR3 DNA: TGTGCCAGCAGTGAAGCCATCTATCGCGGGAGCACCTACAATGAGCAGTTCTTC
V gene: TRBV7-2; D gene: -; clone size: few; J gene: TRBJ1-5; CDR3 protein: CASSLDWGGNQPQHF; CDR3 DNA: TGTGCCAGCAGTCTAGACTGGGGTGGCAATCAGCCCCAGCATTTT
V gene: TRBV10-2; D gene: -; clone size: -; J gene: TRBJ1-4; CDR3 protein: CASSAPGNAEKLFF; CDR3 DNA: TGCGCCAGCAGTGCCCCAGGGAACGCTGAAAAACTGTTTTTT
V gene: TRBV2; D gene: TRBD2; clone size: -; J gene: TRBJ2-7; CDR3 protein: CASRGTSGYREQYF; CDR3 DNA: TGTGCCAGCAGGGGGACTAGCGGGTACCGCGAGCAGTACTTC
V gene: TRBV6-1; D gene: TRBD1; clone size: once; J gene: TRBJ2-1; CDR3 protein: CASRATGTNYNEQFF; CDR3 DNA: TGTGCCAGCAGAGCGACAGGGACCAACTACAATGAGCAGTTCTTC
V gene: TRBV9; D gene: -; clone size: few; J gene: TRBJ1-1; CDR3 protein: CASSPGTAEAFF; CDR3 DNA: TGTGCCAGCAGCCCAGGGACGGCTGAAGCTTTCTTT
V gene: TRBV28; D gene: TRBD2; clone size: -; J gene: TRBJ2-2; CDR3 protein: CASAGTSGRAVTGELFF; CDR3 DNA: TGTGCCAGCGCCGGGACTAGCGGGAGGGCCGTTACCGGGGAGCTGTTTTTT
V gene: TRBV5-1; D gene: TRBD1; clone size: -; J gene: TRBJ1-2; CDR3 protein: CASGDRVDHTF; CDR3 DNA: TGCGCCAGCGGTGACAGGGTGGATCACACCTTC
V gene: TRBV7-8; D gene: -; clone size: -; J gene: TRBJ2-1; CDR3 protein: CASSIASVVVEQFF; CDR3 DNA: TGTGCCAGCAGCATAGCTTCGGTCGTTGTTGAGCAGTTCTTC
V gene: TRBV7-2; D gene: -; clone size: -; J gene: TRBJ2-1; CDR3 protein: CASSLAGNPYDEQFF; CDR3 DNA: TGTGCCAGCAGCTTAGCGGGTAACCCCTACGATGAGCAGTTCTTC
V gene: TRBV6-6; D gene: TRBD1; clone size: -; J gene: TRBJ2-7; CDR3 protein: CASSPPGTGTYEQYF; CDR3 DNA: TGTGCCAGCAGCCCTCCCGGGACAGGGACCTACGAGCAGTACTTC
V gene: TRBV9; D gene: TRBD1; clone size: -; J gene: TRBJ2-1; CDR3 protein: CASSEQGRYNEQFF; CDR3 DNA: TGTGCCAGCAGTGAACAGGGGCGTTACAATGAGCAGTTCTTC
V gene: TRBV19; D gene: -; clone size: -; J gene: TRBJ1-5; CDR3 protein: CASRRVGDQPQHF; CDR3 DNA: TGTGCCAGTAGGAGGGTGGGCGATCAGCCCCAGCATTTT
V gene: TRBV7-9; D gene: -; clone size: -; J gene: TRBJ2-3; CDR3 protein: CASSPPRGSGTDTQYF; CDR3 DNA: TGTGCCAGCAGCCCCCCCCGGGGGAGTGGGACAGATACGCAGTATTTT
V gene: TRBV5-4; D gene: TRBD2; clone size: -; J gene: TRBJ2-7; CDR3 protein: CASSLGLAGTYEQYF; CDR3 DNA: TGTGCCAGCAGTTTGGGACTAGCGGGAACGTACGAGCAGTACTTC
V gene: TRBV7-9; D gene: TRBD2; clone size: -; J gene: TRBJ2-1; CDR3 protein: CASSLLAGVYNEQFF; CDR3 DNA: TGTGCCAGCAGCTTACTAGCGGGGGTGTACAATGAGCAGTTCTTC
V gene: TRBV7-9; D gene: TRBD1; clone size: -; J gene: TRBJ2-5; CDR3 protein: CASSFHDRGIETQYF; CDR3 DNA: TGTGCCAGCAGCTTCCACGACAGGGGAATTGAGACCCAGTACTTC